The next 10 T cell receptor beta chains were all read from a single sample in a study of PD-L1 blockade in urothelial cancer. Measured with immunoSEQ multiplex PCR; TCRdb has only the in-frame clones, and not every one. The sample includes about 37,000 clones, about 79% of them seen just once. The source material was PBMCs, sampled around atezolizumab (anti-PD-L1) treatment. These receptors originate from a man between 60 and 75 years old with urothelial cancer.

This rearrangement joins TRBV2 to TRBJ1-1, with unresolved D. Germline CDR1 and CDR2: SNHLY and FYNNEI. The CDR3 contains 13 residues. V was pared by 6 bases and J by 1 base, with 9 bases between. The CDR3 DNA sequence: TGTGCCAGCAGGGTCCGCGGGAACACTGAAGCTTTCTTT. It is translated as CASRVRGNTEAFF.

The gene calls are TRBV5-1 and TRBJ2-6, with 7 bases lining up with TRBD1. V shed 8 bases and J 2 bases; nucleotides not matched to a gene: 4. The CDR3 runs 14 residues. Germline lookup yields CDR1 SGHRS and CDR2 YFSETQ. The CDR3 nucleotides are TGCGCCAGTCACCAGGGGGCTGGGGCCAACGTCCTGACTTTC. Translating it yields CASHQGAGANVLTF.

The chain employs TRBV5-6 and TRBJ2-7; 8 bases line up with TRBD1. CDR1 and CDR2 (germline): SGHDT, YYEEEE. CDR3 length: 12 residues. V lost 9 bases and J lost 7; bases outside the gene matches: 9. CDR3 sequence (DNA): TGTGCCACCGGGGACAGGTTTGGGGAGCAGTACTTC. Protein: CATGDRFGEQYF.

This sequence joins TRBV7-9 and TRBJ2-3; D remains unclear. Trimming removed 5 bases from V and 0 bases from J, with 9 bases in between. Germline CDR1 SEHNR, CDR2 FQNEAQ (reference sequence). The CDR3 is made up of 14 amino acids. The CDR3, as DNA: TGTGCCAGCAGCCAGATGGTTAGCACAGATACGCAGTATTTT. Translated, it gives CASSQMVSTDTQYF.

In regard to this clone: At one end, the junction sequence differs from germline, possibly due to a read error. This chain joins TRBV10-3 and TRBJ1-2, with TRBD1 matching over 8 bases. This CDR3 comprises 14 residues. Germline loops: CDR1 ENHRY, CDR2 SYGVKD. In DNA, the CDR3 is TGTGCCATCAATGAGGACAGGGCCGGCTATGGCTACACCTTC. Protein product: CAINEDRAGYGYTF.

V usage is TRBV6-1 and J usage is TRBJ1-6, with D unresolved. Trimming removed 2 bases from V and 9 bases from J, with 14 bases in between. CDR1 MNHNS and CDR2 SASEGT come from the germline V gene. The CDR3 spans 15 residues. Written as DNA, the CDR3 is TGTGCCAGCAGTGAACTAACAGCAACACGTTCACCCCTCCACTTT. Its protein product is CASSELTATRSPLHF.

CDR3 loop: CASSLNSDSGNTIYF. In nucleotides, the CDR3 is TGCGCCAGCAGCTTGAACTCGGACAGTGGAAACACCATATATTTT. The chain uses TRBV5-1 and TRBJ1-3; D perhaps matches TRBD1 (6 bases). Deletions cut 1 base from V and 3 bases from J, with 11 bases between. The CDR3 consists of 15 residues. Per the germline V gene, CDR1 is SGHRS and CDR2 is YFSETQ.

The V and J genes are TRBV30 and TRBJ1-3, with unresolved D. The CDR3 runs 14 residues. Trimming took off 4 bases at V and 0 bases at J, with 10 bases between the two ends. CDR1 and CDR2 from the germline V gene are GTSNPN and SVGIG (reference sequence). This CDR3 reads CAWNSQDSGNTIYF. The CDR3 nucleotides are TGTGCCTGGAATTCTCAGGACTCTGGAAACACCATATATTTT. Supplemented by reference TRBV30 and TRBJ1-3, the full variable domain reads SQTIHQWPATLVQPVGSPLSLECTVEGTSNPNLYWYRQAAGRGLQLLFYSVGIGQISSEVPQNLSASRPQDRQFILSSKKLLLSDSGFYLCAWNSQDSGNTIYFGEGSWLTVV.

V usage is TRBV11-3 and J usage is TRBJ2-5; 9 bases map to TRBD2. The V gene end was trimmed by 1 base and the J gene end by 8 bases; junction bases not matched to a gene: 8. The CDR3 runs to 15 residues. Per the germline V gene, CDR1 is SGHNT and CDR2 is YENEEA. DNA for the CDR3: TGTGCCAGCAGCTTAGGGGGGATGACTAGCGGAACCCAGTACTTC. Protein sequence: CASSLGGMTSGTQYF.

V is TRBV19 and J is TRBJ1-5; D is ambiguous. V lost 4 bases and J lost 7, with 11 bases in between. This CDR3 has 13 residues. Germline V lookup: CDR1 LNHDA, CDR2 SQIVND (reference sequence). The CDR3 nucleotides read TGTGCCAGTAGTAACGGGTTGGAACAGCCCCAGCATTTT. Its protein is CASSNGLEQPQHF.